The TCR beta chain described here comes from a study of blood T cells in healthy people across ages. Study findings and constraints: Age advanced and TCR beta diversity per million T cells fell, roughly linearly.

Together with a sample-barcoded 5' primer, a J-beta primer mix was included in a second PCR lasting about 7 to 12 cycles. TCRdb reanalysed the 5' RACE reads using MiXCR and keeps one entry per CDR3 protein. This sample yields around 1,500,000 distinct CDR3 sequences, of which approximately 38% are seen a single time; around 8% belongs to the top ten. The CDR3 extends over 14 amino acids. V lost 6 bases and J 2 bases, leaving 12 bases between the germline ends. Germline V gene data show CDR1 as ENHRY and CDR2 as SYGVKD. A word on this clonotype: What it binds is unknown.

Each donor was a healthy Caucasian individual from Russia, aged about 6 to 100. Samples had at least 6.5 million PBMCs isolated from them. The clonotype comes from a woman aged 18 to 35 in good health. Sequencing was done on a sample of blood. V and J are TRBV10-3 and TRBJ2-3; D is ambiguous. The CDR3 DNA reads TGTGCCATCAGGCCTAGTTCCATCACAGATACGCAGTATTTT. Protein: CAIRPSSITDTQYF.